This TCR beta chain is drawn from a study of shared clonotypes between healthy human individuals. Study context: Per donor, three plates held CD4 naive cells, three held CD4 memory, two held CD8 naive and one held CD8 memory.

Data came from immunoSEQ multiplex PCR; TCRdb stores just in-frame clones and leaves some out. The table has around 750,000 clones, less than 85% seen once; the top ten hold roughly 1.7%. Every contributor of samples was a Caucasian grown-up residing in Nashville, Tennessee. Study results and limitations: On the whole, naive subsets had larger estimated richness than memory subsets had.

In its sample, this clone was seen many times. Its specificity is unknown. The same CDR3 is also encoded by other DNA sequences in this sample. J gave up 4 bases and V 0 bases, and 3 bases lay outside the gene matches. The CDR3 runs to 15 residues. Germline V gene sequence: CDR1 SGHRS, CDR2 YFSETQ. Input material: memory CD4+ T cells sorted from blood. The sample's subset: CD45RA-negative fraction. The receptor comes from a young woman in good health. V usage is TRBV5-1 and J usage is TRBJ2-1, with 8 nucleotides matching TRBD2. CDR3: CASSLDSGGYNEQFF. The CDR3, as DNA: TGCGCCAGCAGCTTGGATTCGGGAGGGTACAATGAGCAGTTCTTC.